The 7 T cell receptor beta chains below come from one sample, sequenced in a study of response to subunit inactivated influenza vaccine. TCRdb passed the RT-PCR reads through MiXCR, listing each CDR3 protein once. The data contain 860,000 or so distinct CDR3 sequences, 20% to 25% of them seen just once; the ten biggest clones take up 10%. The sample was PBMCs from blood, taken around 5 days after vaccination. Receptors were obtained from a man over 45 who received an inactivated influenza vaccine.

This clonotype has just a few counts. The genes are TRBV5-1 and TRBJ2-1, with 11 nucleotides matching TRBD2. Germline loops: CDR1 SGHRS, CDR2 YFSETQ. Trimming took 4 bases from V and 4 from J; bases not matched to a gene: 7. This CDR3 spans 16 amino acids. CDR3 sequence: CASSLTSGSGYNEQFF. The CDR3 DNA reads as TGCGCCAGCAGCCTCACTAGCGGGAGCGGGTACAATGAGCAGTTCTTC. The complete variable domain, with remaining parts taken from reference TRBV5-1 and TRBJ2-1, reads KAGVTQTPRYLIKTRGQQVTLSCSPISGHRSVSWYQQTPGQGLQFLFEYFSETQRNKGNFPGRFSGRQFSNSRSEMNVSTLELGDSALYLCASSLTSGSGYNEQFFGPGTRLTVL.

This clonotype appeared a few times. CDR3 nucleotides: TGTGCCAGCAGTTTATTGTCACCTCCAGATACGCAGTATTTT. As protein: CASSLLSPPDTQYF. The rearrangement joins TRBV12-3 or TRBV12-4 to TRBJ2-3; D gene ambiguous. There are 14 residues in the CDR3. Trimming took off 2 bases at V and 4 bases at J, with 10 bases between the two ends.

This clonotype was seen at least ten times. The rearrangement joins TRBV6-5 to TRBJ2-1; no clear D. Trimming took 6 bases from V and 4 from J, leaving 4 bases between them. The CDR3 consists of 11 residues. Germline CDR1 is MNHEY and CDR2 is SVGAGI. The CDR3 loop reads CASRGYNEQFF. CDR3 nucleotides: TGTGCCAGCAGGGGTTACAATGAGCAGTTCTTC.

The genes are TRBV7-8 and TRBJ2-5; 11 nucleotides match TRBD2. With V trimmed by 6 bases and J by 2 bases, 8 bases remained unmatched. This CDR3 is 16 amino acids long. CDR1 and CDR2 from the germline V gene are SGHVS and FQNEAQ. The CDR3: CASRRGLAGLQETQYF. Written as DNA, the CDR3 is TGTGCCAGCAGAAGAGGACTAGCGGGTCTTCAAGAGACCCAGTACTTC.

V is TRBV4-1 and J is TRBJ2-5, with 7 positions matching TRBD1. The CDR3 totals 15 residues. From germline, CDR1 is MGHRA and CDR2 YSYEKL. Trimming took 0 bases from V and 3 from J; bases not matched to a gene: 4. The CDR3 sequence: CASSQEGTVKETQYF. In DNA, the CDR3 is TGCGCCAGCAGCCAAGAAGGGACAGTTAAAGAGACCCAGTACTTC.

In this sample, this clonotype turned up a few times. The rearrangement joins TRBV13 to TRBJ2-5, with 7 bases lining up with TRBD2. V dropped 7 bases and J dropped 5; count of bases not matched to a gene: 4. The CDR3 is 12 amino acids. From germline, CDR1 is PRHDT and CDR2 FYEKMQ (reference sequence). The CDR3 region is CASKAAGETQYF. In DNA form, the CDR3 reads TGTGCCAGCAAGGCAGCGGGGGAGACCCAGTACTTC.

This clonotype appeared a few times. The gene calls are TRBV20-1 and TRBJ1-5; TRBD1 matches 9 bases. Germline V lookup: CDR1 DFQATT, CDR2 SNEGSKA (reference sequence). There are 13 residues in the CDR3. V shed 5 bases and J 8 bases; nucleotides not matched to a gene: 7. The CDR3 reads CSAAGTGLKPQHF. The DNA of the CDR3 is TGCAGTGCTGCCGGGACAGGGTTGAAGCCCCAGCATTTT.